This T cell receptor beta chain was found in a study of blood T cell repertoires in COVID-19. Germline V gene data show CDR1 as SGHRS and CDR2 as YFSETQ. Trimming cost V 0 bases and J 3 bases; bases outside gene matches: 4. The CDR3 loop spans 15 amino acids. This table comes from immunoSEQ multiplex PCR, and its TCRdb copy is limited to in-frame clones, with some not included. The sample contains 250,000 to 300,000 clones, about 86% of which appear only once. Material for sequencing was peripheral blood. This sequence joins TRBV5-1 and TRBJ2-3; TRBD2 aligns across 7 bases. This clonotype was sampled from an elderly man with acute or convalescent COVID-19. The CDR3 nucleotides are TGCGCCAGCAGCTTGGGGCTGGGAGGGACAGATACGCAGTATTTT. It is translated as CASSLGLGGTDTQYF.